This TCR beta chain emerged from a study of regulatory T cells in long-lasting Graves disease. General study results and limits: Compared with new cases, persistent Graves' patients showed reduced TCR diversity. TRBV28 was favored in persistent disease, as were TRBJ1-2 and TRBJ2-5.

This clonotype was counted at least ten times. Antigen unknown. Arm-PCR with iRepertoire HTBI primers amplified the CDR3 regions for these TCR beta libraries. TCRdb ran MiXCR on the multiplex PCR reads and lists one entry per CDR3 protein. The sample holds some 250,000 distinct CDR3 sequences, 20% to 25% seen once. Time point in this sample: newly diagnosed GD, antithyroid drugs for less than 3 months. With RNA extracted from PBMCs as input, the TCR library was made. Into tubes containing EDTA, 7.5 to 9.5 milliliters of peripheral blood were drawn. CDR1 and CDR2 (germline): ENHRY, SYGVKD. The CDR3 spans 15 residues. The V gene lost 5 bases and the J gene lost 3 bases, with 17 bases spanning the gap.

The gene calls are TRBV10-3 and TRBJ2-7; no definite D call. Sequenced material: peripheral blood mononuclear cells (PBMCs), taken at new diagnosis, from a patient treated with antithyroid drugs. The clonotype comes from a female donor with Graves disease. CDR3 bases: TGTGCCATCAGTTCGGCGGCAGCTGACGTCTACGAGCAGTACTTC. Translation: CAISSAAADVYEQYF.